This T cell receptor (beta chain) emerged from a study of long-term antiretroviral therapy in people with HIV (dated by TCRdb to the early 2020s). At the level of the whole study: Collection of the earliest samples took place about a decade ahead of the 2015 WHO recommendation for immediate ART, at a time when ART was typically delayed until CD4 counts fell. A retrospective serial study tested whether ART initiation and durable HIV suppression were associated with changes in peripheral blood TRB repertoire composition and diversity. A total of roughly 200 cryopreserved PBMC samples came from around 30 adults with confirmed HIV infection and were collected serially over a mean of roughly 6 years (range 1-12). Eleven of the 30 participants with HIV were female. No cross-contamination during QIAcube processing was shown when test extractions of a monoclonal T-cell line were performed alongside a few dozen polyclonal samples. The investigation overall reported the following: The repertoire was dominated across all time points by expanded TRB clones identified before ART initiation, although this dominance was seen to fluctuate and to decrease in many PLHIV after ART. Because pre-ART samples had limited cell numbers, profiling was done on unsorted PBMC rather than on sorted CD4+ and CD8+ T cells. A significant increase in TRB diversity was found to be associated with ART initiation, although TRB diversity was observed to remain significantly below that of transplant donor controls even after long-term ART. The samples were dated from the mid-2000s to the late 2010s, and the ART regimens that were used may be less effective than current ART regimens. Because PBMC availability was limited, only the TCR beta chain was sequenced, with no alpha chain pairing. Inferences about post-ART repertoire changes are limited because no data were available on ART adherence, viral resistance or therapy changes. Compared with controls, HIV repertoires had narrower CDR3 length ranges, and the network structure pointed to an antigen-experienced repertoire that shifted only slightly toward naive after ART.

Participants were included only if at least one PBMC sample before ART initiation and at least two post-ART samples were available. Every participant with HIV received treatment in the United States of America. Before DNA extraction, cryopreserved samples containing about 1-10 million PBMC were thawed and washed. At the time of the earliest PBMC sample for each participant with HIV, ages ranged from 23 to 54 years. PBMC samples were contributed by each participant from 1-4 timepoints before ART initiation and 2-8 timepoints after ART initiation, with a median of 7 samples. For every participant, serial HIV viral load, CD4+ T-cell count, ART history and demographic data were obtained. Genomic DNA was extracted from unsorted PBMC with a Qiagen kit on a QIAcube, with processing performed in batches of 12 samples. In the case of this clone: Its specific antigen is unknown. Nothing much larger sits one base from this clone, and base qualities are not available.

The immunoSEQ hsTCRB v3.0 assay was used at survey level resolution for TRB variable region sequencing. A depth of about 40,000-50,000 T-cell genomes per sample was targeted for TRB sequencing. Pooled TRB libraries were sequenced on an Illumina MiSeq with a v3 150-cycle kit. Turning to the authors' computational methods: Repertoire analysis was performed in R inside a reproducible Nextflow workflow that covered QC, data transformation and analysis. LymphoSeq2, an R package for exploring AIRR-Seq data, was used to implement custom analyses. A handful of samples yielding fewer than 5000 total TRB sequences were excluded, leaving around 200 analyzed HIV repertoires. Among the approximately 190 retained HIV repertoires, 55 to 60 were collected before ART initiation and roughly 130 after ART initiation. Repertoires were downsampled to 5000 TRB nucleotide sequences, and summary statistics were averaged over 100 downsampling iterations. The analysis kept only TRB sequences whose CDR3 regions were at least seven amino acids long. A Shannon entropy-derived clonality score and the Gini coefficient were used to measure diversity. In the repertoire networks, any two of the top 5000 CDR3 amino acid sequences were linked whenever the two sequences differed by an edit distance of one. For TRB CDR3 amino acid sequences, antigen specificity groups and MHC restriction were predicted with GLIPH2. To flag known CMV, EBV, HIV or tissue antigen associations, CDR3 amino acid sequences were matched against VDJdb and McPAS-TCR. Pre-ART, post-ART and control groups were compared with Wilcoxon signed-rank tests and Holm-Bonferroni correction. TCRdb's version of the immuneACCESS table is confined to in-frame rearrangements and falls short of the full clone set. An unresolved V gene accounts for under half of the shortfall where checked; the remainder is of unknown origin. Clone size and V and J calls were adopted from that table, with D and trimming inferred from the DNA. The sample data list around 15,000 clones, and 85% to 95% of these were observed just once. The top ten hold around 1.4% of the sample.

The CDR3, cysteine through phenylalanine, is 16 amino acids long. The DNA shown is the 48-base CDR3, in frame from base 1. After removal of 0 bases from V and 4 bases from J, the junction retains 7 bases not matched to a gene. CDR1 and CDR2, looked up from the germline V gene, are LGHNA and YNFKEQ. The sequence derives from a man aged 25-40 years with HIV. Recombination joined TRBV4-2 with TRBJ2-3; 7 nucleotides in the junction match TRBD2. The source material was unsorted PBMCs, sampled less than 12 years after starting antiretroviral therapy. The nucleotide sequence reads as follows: TGTGCCAGCAGCCAAGAATCGGGGGGTGGGGCAGATACGCAGTATTTT. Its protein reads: CASSQESGGGADTQYF.